The 8 T cell receptor beta chains listed next were all sequenced from one sample in a study of shared clonotypes between healthy human individuals. Sequencing was performed with immunoSEQ multiplex PCR; in TCRdb, only in-frame clones are kept and a portion is missing. The sample shows fewer than 650,000 clones, around three quarters of them seen only once. The sequencing sample was made of PBMCs. These receptors were taken from a middle-aged woman in good health. Some clones in this sample may be carry-over from other donors' samples.

The chain has TRBV10-2 and TRBJ2-5; D unresolved. Between the trimmed V and J ends, which lost 0 bases and 13 bases, there was a span of 12 bases. The CDR3 has 12 amino acids. CDR1 WSHSY and CDR2 SAAADI come from the germline V gene. In nucleotides, the CDR3 is TGCGCCAGCAGTGAGTCGGGGTCCCGATCGTACTTC. Translation gives CASSESGSRSYF.

This chain links TRBV28 with TRBJ2-1; D unresolved. The CDR3 runs to 12 residues. Germline loops: CDR1 MDHEN, CDR2 SYDVKM. Deletions cut 3 bases from V and 7 bases from J, with 7 bases between. The CDR3 reads CASSFNGNEQFF. CDR3 nucleotide sequence: TGTGCCAGCAGTTTCAACGGGAATGAGCAGTTCTTC.

In its sample, this clone was seen many times. The chain employs TRBV5-4 and TRBJ2-5, with TRBD1 identical over 11 bases. There are 16 residues in the CDR3. Germline assignment: CDR1 SGHNT and CDR2 YYREEE (reference sequence). V shed 4 bases, J shed 1 base, and the junction held 6 bases outside the gene matches. The CDR3 DNA follows: TGTGCCAGCAGCAAAGCCGGGACAGGGGGCCAAGAGACCCAGTACTTC. This encodes CASSKAGTGGQETQYF.

The chain carries TRBV5-6 and TRBJ1-4, with D unclear. The CDR3 is 14 residues long. The germline V gene has CDR1 SGHDT and CDR2 YYEEEE. V was clipped by 1 base and J by 2 bases, with 6 bases between them. The CDR3 is CASSLRGTNEKLFF. The CDR3 region has the DNA TGTGCCAGCAGCTTGCGAGGGACTAATGAAAAACTGTTTTTT.

The chain is built from TRBV30 and TRBJ2-5; 13 nucleotides line up with TRBD2. V dropped 2 bases and J dropped 7; count of bases not matched to a gene: 10. Germline CDR1 is GTSNPN and CDR2 is SVGIG (reference sequence). The CDR3 extends over 16 amino acids. CDR3 amino acids: CAWSPGTSGIIGTQYF. The CDR3 coding sequence is TGTGCCTGGAGTCCAGGGACTAGCGGGATAATCGGGACCCAGTACTTC. Using reference TRBV30 and TRBJ2-5 for the parts outside the CDR3, the full variable domain is SQTIHQWPATLVQPVGSPLSLECTVEGTSNPNLYWYRQAAGRGLQLLFYSVGIGQISSEVPQNLSASRPQDRQFILSSKKLLLSDSGFYLCAWSPGTSGIIGTQYFGPGTRLLVL.

The chain's CDR3 is CASSLYPDTEAFF. In DNA, the CDR3 is TGTGCCAGCAGCTTATATCCGGACACTGAAGCTTTCTTT. The gene calls are TRBV7-3 and TRBJ1-1; unclear D gene. CDR1 is SGHTA and CDR2 is FQGTGA in the germline V gene. Trimming pared 2 bases from V and 3 bases from J, leaving 7 bases between. The CDR3 totals 13 residues.

The chain employs TRBV30 and TRBJ1-3; D is unresolved. The CDR3 spans 12 residues. The germline V gene encodes CDR1 GTSNPN and CDR2 SVGIG (reference sequence). V lost 1 base and J lost 7, with 8 bases in between. Written as DNA, the CDR3 is TGTGCCTGGAGTGCGACGGTGAACACCATATATTTT. This sequence encodes CAWSATVNTIYF.

The chain combines TRBV5-1 with TRBJ2-5; perhaps TRBD2 as D (6 bases). V gave up 6 bases and J gave up 4 bases, with 19 bases separating them. This CDR3 spans 15 amino acids. Germline CDR1 SGHRS, CDR2 YFSETQ. CDR3 in amino acids: CASMRGSPGVETQYF. In DNA form, the CDR3 reads TGCGCCAGCATGAGGGGTTCGCCGGGAGTAGAGACCCAGTACTTC. Looking up the rest from reference TRBV5-1 and TRBJ2-5 gives the full variable domain: KAGVTQTPRYLIKTRGQQVTLSCSPISGHRSVSWYQQTPGQGLQFLFEYFSETQRNKGNFPGRFSGRQFSNSRSEMNVSTLELGDSALYLCASMRGSPGVETQYFGPGTRLLVL.